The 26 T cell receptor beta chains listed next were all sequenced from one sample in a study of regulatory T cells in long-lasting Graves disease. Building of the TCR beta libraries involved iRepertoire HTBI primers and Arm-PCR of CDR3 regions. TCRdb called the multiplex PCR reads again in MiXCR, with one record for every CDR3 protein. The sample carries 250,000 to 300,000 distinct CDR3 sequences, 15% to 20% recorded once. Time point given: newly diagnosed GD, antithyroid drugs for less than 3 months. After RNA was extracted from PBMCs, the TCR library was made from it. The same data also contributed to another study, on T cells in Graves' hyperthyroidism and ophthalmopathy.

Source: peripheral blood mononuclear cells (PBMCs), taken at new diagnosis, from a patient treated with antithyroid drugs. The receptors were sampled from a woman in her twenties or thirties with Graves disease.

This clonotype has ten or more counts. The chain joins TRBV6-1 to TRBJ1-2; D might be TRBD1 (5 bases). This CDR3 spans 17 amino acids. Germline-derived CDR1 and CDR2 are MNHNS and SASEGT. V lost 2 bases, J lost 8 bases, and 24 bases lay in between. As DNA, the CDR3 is TGTGCCAGCAGTGAATATGTCCCGCGACAGATTTGGCTCGGCTACACCTTC. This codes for CASSEYVPRQIWLGYTF.

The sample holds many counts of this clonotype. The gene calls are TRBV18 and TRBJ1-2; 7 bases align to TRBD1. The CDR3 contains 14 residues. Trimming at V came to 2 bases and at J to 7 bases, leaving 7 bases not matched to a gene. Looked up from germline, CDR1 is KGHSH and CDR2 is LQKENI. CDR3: CASSPLGQLAGYTF. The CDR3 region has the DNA TGTGCCAGCTCACCATTGGGACAGTTGGCTGGCTACACCTTC.

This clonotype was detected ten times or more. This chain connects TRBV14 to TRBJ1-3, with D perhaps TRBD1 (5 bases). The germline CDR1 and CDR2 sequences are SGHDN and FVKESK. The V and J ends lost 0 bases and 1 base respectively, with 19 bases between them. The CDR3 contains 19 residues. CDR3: CASSQDKGLIYSSGNTIYF. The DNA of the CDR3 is TGTGCCAGCAGCCAAGATAAGGGACTTATCTACTCATCTGGAAACACCATATATTTT.

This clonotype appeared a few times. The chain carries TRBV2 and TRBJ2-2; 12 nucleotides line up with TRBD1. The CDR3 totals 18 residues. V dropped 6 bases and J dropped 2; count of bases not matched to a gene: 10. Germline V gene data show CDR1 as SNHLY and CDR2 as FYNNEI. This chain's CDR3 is CASRNTPGQGANTGELFF. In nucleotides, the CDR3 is TGTGCCAGCAGGAACACCCCGGGACAGGGGGCAAACACCGGGGAGCTGTTTTTT.

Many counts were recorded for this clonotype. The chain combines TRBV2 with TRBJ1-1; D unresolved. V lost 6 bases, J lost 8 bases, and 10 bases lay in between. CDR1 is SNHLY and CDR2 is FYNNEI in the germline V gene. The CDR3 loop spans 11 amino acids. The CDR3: CASSGRVEAFF. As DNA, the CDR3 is TGTGCCAGCAGCGGACGGGTAGAAGCTTTCTTT.

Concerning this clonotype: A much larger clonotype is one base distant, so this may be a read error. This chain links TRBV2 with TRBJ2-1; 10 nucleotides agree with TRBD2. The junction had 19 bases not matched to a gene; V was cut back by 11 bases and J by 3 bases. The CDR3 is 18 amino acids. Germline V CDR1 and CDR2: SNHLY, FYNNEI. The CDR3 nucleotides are TGTGCCTCAAAAATGAGGGCTAGCGGGGGAATGGACTACAATGAGCAGTTCTTC. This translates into CASKMRASGGMDYNEQFF. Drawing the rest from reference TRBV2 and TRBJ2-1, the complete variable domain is EPEVTQTPSHQVTQMGQEVILRCVPISNHLYFYWYRQILGQKVEFLVSFYNNEISEKSEIFDDQFSVERPDGSNFTLKIRSTKLEDSAMYFCASKMRASGGMDYNEQFFGPGTRLTVL.

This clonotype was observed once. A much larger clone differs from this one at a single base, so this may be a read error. The CDR3 region has the DNA TGTGCCAGCGGCACACGCGGGGGGCGCGACTATGGCTACACCTTC. Amino acids: CASGTRGGRDYGYTF. This chain connects TRBV6-2 or TRBV6-3 to TRBJ1-2, with D possibly matching TRBD1 (6 bases). V was shortened by 8 bases and J by 3 bases, with 19 bases between the two germline ends. CDR1 and CDR2 (germline): MNHEY, SVGEGT. This CDR3 is built from 15 residues.

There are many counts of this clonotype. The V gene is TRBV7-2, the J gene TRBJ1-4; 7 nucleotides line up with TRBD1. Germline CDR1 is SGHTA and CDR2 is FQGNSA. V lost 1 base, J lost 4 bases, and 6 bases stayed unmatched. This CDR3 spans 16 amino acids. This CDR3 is CASSLVWDSLNEKLFF. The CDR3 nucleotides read TGTGCCAGCAGCTTAGTATGGGACAGTCTTAATGAAAAACTGTTTTTT. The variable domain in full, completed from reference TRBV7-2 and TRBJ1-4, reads GAGVSQSPSNKVTEKGKDVELRCDPISGHTALYWYRQSLGQGLEFLIYFQGNSAPDKSGLPSDRFSAERTGGSVSTLTIQRTQQEDSAVYLCASSLVWDSLNEKLFFGSGTQLSVL.

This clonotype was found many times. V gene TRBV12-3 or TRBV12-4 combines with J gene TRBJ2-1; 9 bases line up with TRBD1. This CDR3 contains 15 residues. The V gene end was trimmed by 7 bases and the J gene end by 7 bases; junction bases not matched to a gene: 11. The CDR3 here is CASNTPGQGTNEQFF. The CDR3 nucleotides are TGTGCCAGCAATACACCGGGACAGGGAACGAATGAGCAGTTCTTC.

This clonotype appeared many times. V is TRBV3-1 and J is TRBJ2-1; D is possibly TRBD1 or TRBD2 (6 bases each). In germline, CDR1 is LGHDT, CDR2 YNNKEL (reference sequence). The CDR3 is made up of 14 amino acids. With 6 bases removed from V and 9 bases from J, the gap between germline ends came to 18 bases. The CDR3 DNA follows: TGTGCCAGCAGTCCAACTGATGGGGGGCGTGAGCAGTTCTTC. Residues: CASSPTDGGREQFF.

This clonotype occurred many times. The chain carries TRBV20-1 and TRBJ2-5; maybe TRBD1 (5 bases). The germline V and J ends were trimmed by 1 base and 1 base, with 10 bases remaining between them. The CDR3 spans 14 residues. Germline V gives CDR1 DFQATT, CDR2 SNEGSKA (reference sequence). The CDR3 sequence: CSARVPRAQETQYF. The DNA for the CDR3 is TGCAGTGCTAGAGTCCCCAGGGCCCAAGAGACCCAGTACTTC.

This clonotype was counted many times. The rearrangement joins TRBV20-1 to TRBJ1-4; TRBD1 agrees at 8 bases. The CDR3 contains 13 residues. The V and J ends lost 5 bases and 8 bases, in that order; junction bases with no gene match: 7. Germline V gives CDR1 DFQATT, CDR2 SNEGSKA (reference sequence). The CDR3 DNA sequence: TGCAGTGCTCAGACAGGGGTGGGGGAAAAACTGTTTTTT. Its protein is CSAQTGVGEKLFF.

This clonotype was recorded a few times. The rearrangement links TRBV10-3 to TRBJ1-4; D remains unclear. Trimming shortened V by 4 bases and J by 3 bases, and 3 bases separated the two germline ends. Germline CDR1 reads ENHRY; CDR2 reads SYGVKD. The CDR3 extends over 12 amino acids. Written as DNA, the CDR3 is TGTGCCATCAGTGGACCTAATGAAAAACTGTTTTTT. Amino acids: CAISGPNEKLFF.

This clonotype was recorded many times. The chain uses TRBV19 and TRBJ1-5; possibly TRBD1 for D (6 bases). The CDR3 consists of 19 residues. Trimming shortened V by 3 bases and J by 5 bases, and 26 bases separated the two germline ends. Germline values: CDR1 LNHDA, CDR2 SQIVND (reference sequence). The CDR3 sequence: CASSIGYSLDRRKDQPQHF. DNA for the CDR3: TGTGCCAGTAGTATCGGCTATTCACTCGACAGGAGGAAAGATCAGCCCCAGCATTTT.

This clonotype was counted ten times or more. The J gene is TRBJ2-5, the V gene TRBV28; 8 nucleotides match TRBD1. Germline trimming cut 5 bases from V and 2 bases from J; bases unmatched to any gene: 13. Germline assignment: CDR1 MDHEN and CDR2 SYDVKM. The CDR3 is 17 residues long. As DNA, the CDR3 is TGTGCCAGCAGTAGATCCCTCAGGGGGCTTGGGCAAGAGACCCAGTACTTC. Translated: CASSRSLRGLGQETQYF.

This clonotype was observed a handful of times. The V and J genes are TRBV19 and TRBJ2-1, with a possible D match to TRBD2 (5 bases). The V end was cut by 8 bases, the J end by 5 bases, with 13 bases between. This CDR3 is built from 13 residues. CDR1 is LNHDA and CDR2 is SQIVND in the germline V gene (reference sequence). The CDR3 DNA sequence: TGTGCCAGTTCGGACTTTGGGGACAATGAGCAGTTCTTC. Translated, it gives CASSDFGDNEQFF.

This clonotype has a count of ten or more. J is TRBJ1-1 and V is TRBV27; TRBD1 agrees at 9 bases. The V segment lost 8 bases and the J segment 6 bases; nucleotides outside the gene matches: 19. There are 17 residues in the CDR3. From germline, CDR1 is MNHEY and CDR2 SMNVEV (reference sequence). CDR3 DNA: TGTGCCAGCCACTATACCACGAGGACAGGGGTTTTCTCTGAAGCTTTCTTT. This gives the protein CASHYTTRTGVFSEAFF.

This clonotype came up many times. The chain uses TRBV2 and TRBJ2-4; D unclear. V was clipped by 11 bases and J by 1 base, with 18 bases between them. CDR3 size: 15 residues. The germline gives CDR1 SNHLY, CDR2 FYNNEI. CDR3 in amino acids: CAHNALQEAKNIQYF. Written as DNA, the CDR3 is TGTGCCCATAATGCCCTCCAGGAGGCCAAAAACATTCAGTACTTC.

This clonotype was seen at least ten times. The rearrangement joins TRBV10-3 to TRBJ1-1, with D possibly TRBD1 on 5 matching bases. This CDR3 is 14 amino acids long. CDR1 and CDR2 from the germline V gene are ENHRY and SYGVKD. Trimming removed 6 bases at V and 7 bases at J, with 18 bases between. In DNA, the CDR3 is TGTGCCATCAGGACGACAGCCTTTGGGGGTGAAGCTTTCTTT. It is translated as CAIRTTAFGGEAFF.

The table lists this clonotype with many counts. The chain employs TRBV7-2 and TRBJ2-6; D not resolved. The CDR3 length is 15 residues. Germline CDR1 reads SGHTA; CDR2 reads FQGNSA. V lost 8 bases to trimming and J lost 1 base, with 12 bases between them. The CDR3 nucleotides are TGTGCCAGCCAAAATGGGGTATCTGGGGCCAACGTCCTGACTTTC. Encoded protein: CASQNGVSGANVLTF. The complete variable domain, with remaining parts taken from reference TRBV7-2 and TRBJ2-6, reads GAGVSQSPSNKVTEKGKDVELRCDPISGHTALYWYRQSLGQGLEFLIYFQGNSAPDKSGLPSDRFSAERTGGSVSTLTIQRTQQEDSAVYLCASQNGVSGANVLTFGAGSRLTVL.

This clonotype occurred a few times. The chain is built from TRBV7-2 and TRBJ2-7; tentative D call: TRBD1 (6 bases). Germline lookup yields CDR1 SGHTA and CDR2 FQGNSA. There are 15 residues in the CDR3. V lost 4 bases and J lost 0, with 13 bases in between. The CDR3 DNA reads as TGTGCCAGCAGCTCAGACAGGTACAGCTCCTACGAGCAGTACTTC. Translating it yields CASSSDRYSSYEQYF.

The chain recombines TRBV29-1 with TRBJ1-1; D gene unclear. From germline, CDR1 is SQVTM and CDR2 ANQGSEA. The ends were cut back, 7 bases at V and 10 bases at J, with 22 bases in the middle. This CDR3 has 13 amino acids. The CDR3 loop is CSARGHGTVGAFF. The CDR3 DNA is TGCAGCGCCCGCGGTCACGGTACAGTTGGAGCTTTCTTT.

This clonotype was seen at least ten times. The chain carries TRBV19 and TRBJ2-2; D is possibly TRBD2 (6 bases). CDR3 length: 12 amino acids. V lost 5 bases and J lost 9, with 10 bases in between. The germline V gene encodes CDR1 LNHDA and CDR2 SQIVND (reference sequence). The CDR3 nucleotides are TGTGCCAGTAGTCTCGGGGGAAGGGAGCTGTTTTTT. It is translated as CASSLGGRELFF.

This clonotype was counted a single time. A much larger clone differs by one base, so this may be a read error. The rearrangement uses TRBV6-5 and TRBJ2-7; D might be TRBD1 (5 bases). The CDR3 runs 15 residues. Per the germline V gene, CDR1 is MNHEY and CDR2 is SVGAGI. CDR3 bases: TGTGCCAGCAGTTCCCCGGACAAGCGCGACGACGAGCAGTGCTTC. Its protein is CASSSPDKRDDEQCF.

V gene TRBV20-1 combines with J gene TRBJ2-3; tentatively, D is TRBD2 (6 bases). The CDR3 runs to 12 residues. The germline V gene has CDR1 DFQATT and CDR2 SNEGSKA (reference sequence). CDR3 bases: TGCACCGTGGAGGGATTCACAGATACGCAGTATTTT. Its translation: CTVEGFTDTQYF.

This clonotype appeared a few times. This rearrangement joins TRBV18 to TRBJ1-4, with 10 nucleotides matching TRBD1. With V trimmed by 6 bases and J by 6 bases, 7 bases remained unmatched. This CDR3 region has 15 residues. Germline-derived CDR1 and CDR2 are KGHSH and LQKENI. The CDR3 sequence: CASSPDRGRYEKLFF. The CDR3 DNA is TGTGCCAGCTCGCCAGACAGGGGGCGATATGAAAAACTGTTTTTT.